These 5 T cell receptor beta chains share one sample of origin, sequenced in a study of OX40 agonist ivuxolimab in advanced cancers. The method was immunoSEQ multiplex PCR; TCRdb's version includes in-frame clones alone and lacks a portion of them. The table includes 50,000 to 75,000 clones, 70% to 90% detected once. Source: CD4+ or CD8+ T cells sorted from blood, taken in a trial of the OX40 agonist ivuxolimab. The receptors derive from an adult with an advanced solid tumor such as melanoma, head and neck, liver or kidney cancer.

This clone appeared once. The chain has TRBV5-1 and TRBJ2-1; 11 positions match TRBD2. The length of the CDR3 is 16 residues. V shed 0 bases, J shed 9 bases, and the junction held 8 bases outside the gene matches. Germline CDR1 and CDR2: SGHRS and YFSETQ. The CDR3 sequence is CASSLALETSGAEQFF. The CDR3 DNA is TGCGCCAGCAGCTTGGCCTTGGAGACTAGCGGGGCTGAGCAGTTCTTC. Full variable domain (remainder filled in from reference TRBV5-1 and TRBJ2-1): KAGVTQTPRYLIKTRGQQVTLSCSPISGHRSVSWYQQTPGQGLQFLFEYFSETQRNKGNFPGRFSGRQFSNSRSEMNVSTLELGDSALYLCASSLALETSGAEQFFGPGTRLTVL.

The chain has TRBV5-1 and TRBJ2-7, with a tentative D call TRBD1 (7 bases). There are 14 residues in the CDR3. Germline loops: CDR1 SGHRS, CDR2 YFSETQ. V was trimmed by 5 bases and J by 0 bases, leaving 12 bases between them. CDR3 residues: CASREGQRSYEQYF. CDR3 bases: TGCGCCAGCAGGGAGGGACAGCGCTCCTACGAGCAGTACTTC.

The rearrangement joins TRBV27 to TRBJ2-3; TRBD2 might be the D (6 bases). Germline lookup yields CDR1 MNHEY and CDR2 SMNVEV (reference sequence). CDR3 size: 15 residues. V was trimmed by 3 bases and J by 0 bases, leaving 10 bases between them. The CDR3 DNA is TGTGCCAGCAGTTTTGTGGGGAGGAGCACAGATACGCAGTATTTT. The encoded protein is CASSFVGRSTDTQYF.

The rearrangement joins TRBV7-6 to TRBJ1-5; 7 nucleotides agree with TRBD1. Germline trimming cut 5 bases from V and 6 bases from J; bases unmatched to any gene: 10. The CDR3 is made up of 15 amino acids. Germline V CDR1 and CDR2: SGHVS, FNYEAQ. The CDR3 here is CASSLETGFLQPQHF. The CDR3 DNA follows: TGTGCCAGCAGCCTCGAGACAGGGTTTCTTCAGCCCCAGCATTTT.

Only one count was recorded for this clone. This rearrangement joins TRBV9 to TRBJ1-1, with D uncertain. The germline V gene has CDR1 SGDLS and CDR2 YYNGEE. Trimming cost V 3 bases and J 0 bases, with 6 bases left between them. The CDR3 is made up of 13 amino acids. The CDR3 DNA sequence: TGTGCCAGCAGCGACAGATTGAACACTGAAGCTTTCTTT. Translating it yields CASSDRLNTEAFF.